This entry features one TCR beta chain sequence. No antigen is known for it. The data were taken from a study of T cell responses to AZD1222 COVID-19 vaccine. Measured with immunoSEQ multiplex PCR; TCRdb has only the in-frame clones, and not every one. Of some 120,000 clones in the sample, 85% to 90% were seen once. Trimming cost V 8 bases and J 1 base, with 15 bases left between them. The germline V gene has CDR1 MNHEY and CDR2 SVGAGI. The CDR3 has 15 residues. Study-wide points: Donors were chiefly white British, with a greater number of females, and clonal diversity was perhaps underestimated. Compared with day 0, the breadth and depth of the Spike-specific TCR repertoire rose significantly after two doses of AZD1222. Repertoires were obtained solely post-peak T cell response. Only a handful of AZD1222 recipients, more than 5 in all, had baseline seropositivity.

Sequencing used peripheral blood, obtained on day 0 of AZD1222 vaccination. The sequence was obtained from an adult in good health. The chain combines TRBV6-5 with TRBJ2-1, with D perhaps TRBD1 (5 bases). CDR3 nucleotides: TGTGCCAGCGGACACCCCGTGGCGTCCTACAATGAGCAGTTCTTC. This sequence encodes CASGHPVASYNEQFF.